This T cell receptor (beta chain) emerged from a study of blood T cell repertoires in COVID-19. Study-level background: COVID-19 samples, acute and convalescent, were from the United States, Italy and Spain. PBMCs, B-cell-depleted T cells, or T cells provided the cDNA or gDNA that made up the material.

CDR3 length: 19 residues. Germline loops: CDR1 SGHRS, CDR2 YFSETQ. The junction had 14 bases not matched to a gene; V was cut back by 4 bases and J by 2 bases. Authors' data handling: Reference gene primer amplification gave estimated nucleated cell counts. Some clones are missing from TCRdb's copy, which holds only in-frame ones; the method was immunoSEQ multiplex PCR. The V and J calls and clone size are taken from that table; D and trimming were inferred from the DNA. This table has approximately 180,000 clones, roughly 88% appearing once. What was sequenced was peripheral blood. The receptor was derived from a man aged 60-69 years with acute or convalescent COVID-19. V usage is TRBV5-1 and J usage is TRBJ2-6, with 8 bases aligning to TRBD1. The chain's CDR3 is CASSTTFTGGKAGANVLTF. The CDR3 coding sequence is TGCGCCAGCAGCACTACCTTTACAGGGGGGAAGGCTGGGGCCAACGTCCTGACTTTC.